This T cell receptor (beta chain) was recovered during a study of immune evolution from preneoplasia to lung adenocarcinoma. The trim removed 4 bases at V and 8 bases at J, leaving 10 bases unmatched. This CDR3 has 14 residues. Germline V gene data show CDR1 as GTSNPN and CDR2 as SVGIG (reference sequence). Assay: immunoSEQ multiplex PCR; the TCRdb copy retains only in-frame clones and omits some. In the table there are some 9,000 clones, 70% to 90% of which are singletons. With regard to this clone: Its target is not known.

Findings and caveats of the study: From normal lung to invasive adenocarcinoma, top clone frequencies appeared to decrease.

This receptor was taken from a person aged 65 to 85 with lung adenocarcinoma. This sequence joins TRBV30 and TRBJ1-4; TRBD1 agrees at 7 bases. The sequenced sample consisted of FFPE lung adenocarcinoma in situ tissue. The CDR3 region is CAWKRLEGGEKLFF. The CDR3 DNA sequence: TGTGCCTGGAAGCGCTTGGAAGGGGGCGAAAAACTGTTTTTT.